This T cell receptor beta chain was documented in a study of CXCR3-negative and CXCR3-positive naive CD8 T cells. CDR3 length: 15 residues. Carrying UMI labels, the TRB cDNA libraries were prepared through 5' RACE. TCRdb reworked the 5' RACE reads into one entry per CDR3 protein, no DNA. The sample yields over 70,000 distinct CDR3 sequences, of which the top ten take up about 1%. Source material: naive CXCR3- CD8+ T cells from blood. Subset reported: CD45RO-CCR7+CD27+CD95- naive CD8+ T cells lacking CXCR3 (TNR3-). This sequence was found in a human donor in good health. Some clones in this sample may be carry-over from other donors' samples. The chain joins TRBV12-3 or TRBV12-4 to TRBJ2-7. CDR3 region: CASSSFLTVTYEQYF.